These 5 T cell receptor beta chains share one sample of origin, sequenced in a study of T cell responses to AZD1222 COVID-19 vaccine. Generated by immunoSEQ multiplex PCR, the TCRdb table keeps only in-frame clones and is missing some. The profile shows about 150,000 clones, roughly nine tenths of them singletons. The sequencing here drew on peripheral blood, taken 28 days after the second AZD1222 dose. The receptors derive from an adult who received the AZD1222 COVID-19 vaccine.

The chain recombines TRBV2 with TRBJ1-2, with D possibly being TRBD1 (6 bases). CDR3 size: 13 residues. Trimming removed 8 bases from V and 8 bases from J, with 18 bases in between. From germline, CDR1 is SNHLY and CDR2 FYNNEI. The CDR3 is CASRRGISEGYTF. CDR3 nucleotides: TGTGCCAGCCGCAGGGGCATTTCGGAGGGCTACACCTTC.

The chain employs TRBV6-5 and TRBJ1-5; D is unresolved. Germline values: CDR1 MNHEY, CDR2 SVGAGI. This CDR3 is 16 amino acids long. Trimming removed 2 bases from V and 4 bases from J, with 15 bases in between. This CDR3 reads CASSYTTWAGNQPQHF. The CDR3 nucleotides read TGTGCCAGCAGTTACACTACGTGGGCGGGGAATCAGCCCCAGCATTTT.

The chain joins TRBV5-1 to TRBJ2-5; the D gene could be TRBD1 or TRBD2 (5 bases each). Trimming pared 0 bases from V and 7 bases from J, leaving 16 bases between. This CDR3 comprises 15 residues. Germline CDR1 reads SGHRS; CDR2 reads YFSETQ. The DNA for the CDR3 is TGCGCCAGCAGCTTGGGGGCAGGGCTGGGGACGACCCAGTACTTC. This sequence encodes CASSLGAGLGTTQYF.

The DNA for the CDR3 is TGTGCCAGTAGTGCAGGGGTCGCTGAAGCTTTCTTT. It encodes CASSAGVAEAFF. The chain links TRBV19 to TRBJ1-1, with TRBD1 as a possible D gene (6 bases). Between the trimmed V and J ends, which lost 5 bases and 6 bases, there was a span of 10 bases. Per germline, CDR1 LNHDA and CDR2 SQIVND (reference sequence). The CDR3 totals 12 residues.

V is TRBV6-5 and J is TRBJ2-1; the D gene is possibly TRBD2 (6 bases). This CDR3 spans 16 amino acids. Germline CDR1 and CDR2: MNHEY and SVGAGI. Between the trimmed V and J ends, which lost 4 bases and 0 bases, there was a span of 13 bases. CDR3: CASSFLAGSSYNEQFF. The CDR3 DNA is TGTGCCAGCAGTTTCCTCGCGGGGAGCTCCTACAATGAGCAGTTCTTC.